One and the same sample provided the 11 T cell receptor beta chains below, sequenced in a study of blood T cell repertoires in COVID-19. Method: immunoSEQ multiplex PCR; TCRdb's copy keeps in-frame clones and lacks some. The sample records around 300,000 clones, roughly nine tenths being singletons. The material sequenced was PBMCs or T cells enriched from blood (not recorded which). The receptors were sampled from a woman aged 40 to 50 who had recovered from COVID-19.

The V gene is TRBV19, the J gene TRBJ2-1; a weak D match, TRBD2 (6 bases). Germline V gene lookup returns CDR1 LNHDA and CDR2 SQIVND (reference sequence). This CDR3 has 15 amino acids. The V and J ends lost 5 bases and 8 bases respectively, with 19 bases between them. DNA of the CDR3: TGTGCCAGTAGTGAAGCCGGAGGCGGCGGGGATGAGCAGTTCTTC. Its translation is CASSEAGGGGDEQFF. Together with reference TRBV19 and TRBJ2-1, the CDR3 gives the full variable domain: DGGITQSPKYLFRKEGQNVTLSCEQNLNHDAMYWYRQDPGQGLRLIYYSQIVNDFQKGDIAEGYSVSREKKESFPLTVTSAQKNPTAFYLCASSEAGGGGDEQFFGPGTRLTVL.

This sequence joins TRBV14 and TRBJ2-3; D ambiguous. The CDR3 is 15 residues long. V shed 0 bases and J shed 1 base, with 8 bases lying between them. The germline CDR1 and CDR2 sequences are SGHDN and FVKESK. The CDR3 spells CASSQELPGTDTQYF. The CDR3 DNA is TGTGCCAGCAGCCAAGAGTTGCCAGGCACAGATACGCAGTATTTT.

The V gene is TRBV28, the J gene TRBJ2-7, with 9 positions matching TRBD1. V was pared by 6 bases and J by 4 bases, with 7 bases of the junction left unmatched. Germline loops: CDR1 MDHEN, CDR2 SYDVKM. The CDR3 contains 14 residues. This chain's CDR3 is CASRPTGGGYEQYF. Written as DNA, the CDR3 is TGTGCCAGCAGGCCCACAGGGGGCGGGTACGAGCAGTACTTC.

In its sample, this clone was seen once. The genes are TRBV18 and TRBJ2-3; 8 bases fit TRBD1. Germline trimming cut 5 bases from V and 1 base from J; bases unmatched to any gene: 2. Germline V gives CDR1 KGHSH, CDR2 LQKENI. The CDR3 sequence is 14 residues long. CDR3 protein: CASSSQGGTDTQYF. In DNA form, the CDR3 reads TGTGCCAGCTCATCACAGGGGGGCACAGATACGCAGTATTTT.

The chain combines TRBV7-9 with TRBJ1-2; tentative D call: TRBD1 (5 bases). CDR1 is SEHNR, CDR2 FQNEAQ, per germline (reference sequence). The CDR3 sequence is 15 residues long. Trimming shortened V by 0 bases and J by 4 bases, and 12 bases separated the two germline ends. For the CDR3, the DNA is TGTGCCAGCAGCTTAGCGCAGGGCGGATCCTATGGCTACACCTTC. This gives the protein CASSLAQGGSYGYTF. Full variable domain (rest looked up from reference TRBV7-9 and TRBJ1-2): DTGVSQNPRHKITKRGQNVTFRCDPISEHNRLYWYRQTLGQGPEFLTYFQNEAQLEKSRLLSDRFSAERPKGSFSTLEIQRTEQGDSAMYLCASSLAQGGSYGYTFGSGTRLTVV.

V is TRBV7-3 and J is TRBJ2-1; 9 bases agree with TRBD2. After removal of 8 bases from V and 4 bases from J, the junction contained 12 bases not matched to a gene. Germline-derived CDR1 and CDR2 are SGHTA and FQGTGA. The CDR3 covers 16 residues. The CDR3, as DNA: TGTGCCAGCGCCGCGGGAGGGTCGAGAACTTACAATGAGCAGTTCTTC. This gives the protein CASAAGGSRTYNEQFF.

The rearrangement joins TRBV7-9 to TRBJ2-3; D may be TRBD2 (7 bases). CDR3 size: 14 residues. V was clipped by 3 bases and J by 6 bases, with 13 bases between them. The germline V gene encodes CDR1 SEHNR and CDR2 FQNEAQ (reference sequence). The CDR3 is CASSLSGGADTQYF. The CDR3, as DNA: TGTGCCAGCAGCTTGTCGGGGGGCGCCGATACGCAGTATTTT.

The V and J genes are TRBV13 and TRBJ2-2, with unresolved D. V was shortened by 0 bases and J by 1 base, with 9 bases between the two germline ends. Germline CDR1 and CDR2: PRHDT and FYEKMQ (reference sequence). This CDR3 spans 16 amino acids. The CDR3 DNA is TGTGCCAGCAGCTTAGGGGTGACACAGAACACCGGGGAGCTGTTTTTT. Encoded protein: CASSLGVTQNTGELFF.

The rearrangement joins TRBV7-9 to TRBJ2-1; D ambiguous. CDR3 length: 12 amino acids. Per germline, CDR1 SEHNR and CDR2 FQNEAQ (reference sequence). The V and J ends lost 5 bases and 3 bases respectively, with 5 bases between them. CDR3 DNA: TGTGCCAGCAGCCAGGACTACAATGAGCAGTTCTTC. This translates into CASSQDYNEQFF.

The chain links TRBV3-1 (or the pseudogene TRBV3-2) to TRBJ1-4; D uncertain. V lost 2 bases, J lost 0 bases, and 13 bases lay in between. Looked up from germline, CDR1 is LGHDT and CDR2 is YNNKEL (reference sequence). CDR3 size: 17 residues. The CDR3 is CASSQRGTGATNEKLFF. DNA for the CDR3: TGTGCCAGCAGCCAAAGAGGAACCGGGGCAACTAATGAAAAACTGTTTTTT.

V gene TRBV5-6 combines with J gene TRBJ1-1; TRBD1 aligns across 8 bases. The CDR3 extends over 16 amino acids. Looked up from germline, CDR1 is SGHDT and CDR2 is YYEEEE. V dropped 3 bases and J dropped 4; count of bases not matched to a gene: 11. The CDR3 DNA is TGTGCCAGCAGCTCTCAGGGGGCCCCGGGTAGCACTGAAGCTTTCTTT. It is translated as CASSSQGAPGSTEAFF.